The sequence of this T cell receptor (beta chain) was determined in a study of blood T cell repertoires in COVID-19 (TCRdb year 2020). Concerning the study at large: Samples from collaborators originated in the United States, Italy and Spain and spanned both the acute and convalescent phases of COVID-19. Where available, HLA class I and class II types were obtained from metadata supplied by the sample provider rather than from assay-based typing. A de-identified subject ID, COVID-19 status, age in years and sex were almost always included in the sample metadata. The repertoires were released in a freely available public database intended as a resource for research on the immune response to SARS-CoV-2. The samples were drawn from two sources: the first 160 participants of the ongoing ImmuneRACE study, and 1,000 to 1,500 subjects contributed by 6 global collaborators. The material from the prospective study consisted of cDNA or gDNA derived from T cells, B-cell-depleted T cells, or PBMCs. Subjects who had been exposed to COVID-19, were actively infected with it, or had recovered from it provided the deeply sampled blood TCRbeta repertoires that made up the dataset.

Collaborating institutions collected whole blood in K2EDTA tubes following their own protocols. For TCRbeta analysis, collaborator samples were shipped as frozen whole blood, as isolated PBMCs, or as DNA extracted from either sample type. The immunoSEQ Assay, a bias-controlled multiplex PCR, was used to amplify TCRbeta CDR3 regions from genomic DNA. In the authors' own workflow: The number of nucleated cells in each sample was estimated from the amplification of reference gene primers within the assay. To quantify the absolute abundance of each unique TCRbeta CDR3 rearrangement, sequence reads were collapsed and filtered. Productive Simpson clonality was computed per sample as the square root of Simpson's diversity index over productive rearrangements. The table comes from immuneACCESS by way of TCRdb, which keeps in-frame sequences with V and J called. Part of the clones is missing from these tables; in studies checked, under half for an unresolved V gene and the rest for unknown reasons. D and trimming come from the DNA, and the V and J calls and clone size come from that table. Present in this sample are approximately 89,000 clones, about three quarters of which were seen just once. The ten largest clones represent less than 60% of the sample.

CDR1 and CDR2, per the germline V gene (reference sequence), are SEHNR and FQNEAQ. Unmatched junction bases come to 6, with V trimmed by 5 bases and J by 0 bases. Reading from cysteine to phenylalanine, the CDR3 counts 16 amino acids. Only CDR3 DNA remains: 48 bases, in frame from the first base. At least ten counts were recorded for this clone. The target of this receptor is not known. No much larger clone is present one base from it, and per-base qualities are unavailable. General findings and caveats noted by the study authors: The quantity of clinical and demographic metadata differed by source and by participant and was supplied without curation.

The sequence joins TRBV7-9 to TRBJ2-7; 11 middle bases align to TRBD2. The sample consisted of peripheral blood. This TCR derives from a human donor in a cohort sampled during active COVID-19. DNA sequence: TGTGCCAGCAGCACCGGGGGACTAGCGGTCTCCTACGAGCAGTACTTC. It translates to CASSTGGLAVSYEQYF. Full variable domain (CDR3 extended with the reference TRBV7-9 and TRBJ2-7 proteins): DTGVSQNPRHKITKRGQNVTFRCDPISEHNRLYWYRQTLGQGPEFLTYFQNEAQLEKSRLLSDRFSAERPKGSFSTLEIQRTEQGDSAMYLCASSTGGLAVSYEQYFGPGTRLTVT.